These 10 T cell receptor beta chains originate from one sample sequenced in a study of blood T cell repertoires in COVID-19. The data were produced by immunoSEQ multiplex PCR, yet TCRdb's version contains in-frame clones alone and is incomplete. The sample includes 65,000 to 90,000 clones, over 60% of them seen just once. Source material: peripheral blood. These receptors originate from a man aged 70 or older with COVID-19, enrolled during active disease.

The chain couples TRBV9 to TRBJ2-3; D is perhaps TRBD2 (6 bases). Germline CDR1 SGDLS, CDR2 YYNGEE. This CDR3 spans 17 amino acids. Trimming pared 3 bases from V and 5 bases from J, leaving 22 bases between. Here the CDR3 reads CASSGDGTPFPRDTQYF. The CDR3 region has the DNA TGTGCCAGCAGCGGAGACGGGACTCCCTTCCCTAGAGATACGCAGTATTTT.

The V gene is TRBV28, the J gene TRBJ2-3; the D is unclear. Trimming stripped 4 bases from V and 6 bases from J, with 5 bases between. The length of the CDR3 is 11 residues. The germline V gene encodes CDR1 MDHEN and CDR2 SYDVKM. The CDR3 nucleotides read TGTGCCAGCAGTTCCAGGGATACGCAGTATTTT. Translating gives CASSSRDTQYF.

The chain couples TRBV19 to TRBJ1-1; D may be TRBD1 (5 bases). Germline V gene data show CDR1 as LNHDA and CDR2 as SQIVND (reference sequence). V lost 7 bases, J lost 1 base, and 16 bases lay in between. The CDR3 length is 15 residues. The CDR3, as DNA: TGTGCCAGTAATTACAGGTTCAGGGCGAACACTGAAGCTTTCTTT. As protein: CASNYRFRANTEAFF.

V and J are TRBV6-5 and TRBJ2-1; 13 nucleotides match TRBD2. The CDR3 covers 16 residues. CDR1 and CDR2 from the germline V gene are MNHEY and SVGAGI. V shed 2 bases, J shed 9 bases, and the junction held 7 bases outside the gene matches. The CDR3 here is CASSYGGTSGIPEQFF. In DNA form, the CDR3 reads TGTGCCAGCAGTTACGGGGGGACTAGCGGGATTCCTGAGCAGTTCTTC.

The gene calls are TRBV11-3 and TRBJ2-1; 9 bases align to TRBD1. Per the germline V gene, CDR1 is SGHNT and CDR2 is YENEEA. J lost 6 bases, V lost 6 bases, and 6 bases had no gene match. The CDR3 consists of 14 residues. Here the CDR3 DNA reads TGTGCCAGCAGGGGTCCGGGACAGGGCAATGAGCAGTTCTTC. Residues: CASRGPGQGNEQFF.

The rearrangement uses TRBV19 and TRBJ2-5; 9 nucleotides agree with TRBD1. Per the germline V gene, CDR1 is LNHDA and CDR2 is SQIVND (reference sequence). The CDR3 is made up of 14 amino acids. The trim removed 4 bases at V and 5 bases at J, leaving 5 bases unmatched. The CDR3 DNA sequence: TGTGCCAGTAGTAGAACAGGGGGCTGGGAGACCCAGTACTTC. This sequence encodes CASSRTGGWETQYF.

The table lists this clone with a few counts. This chain links TRBV27 with TRBJ2-2; possible D gene TRBD1, 6 bases. The germline V gene encodes CDR1 MNHEY and CDR2 SMNVEV (reference sequence). V lost 6 bases and J lost 7, with 15 bases in between. The CDR3 runs 14 residues. The CDR3: CASRSPGTRGELFF. For the CDR3, the DNA is TGTGCCAGCAGATCGCCGGGGACACGCGGGGAGCTGTTTTTT.

The rearrangement links TRBV3-1 (or the pseudogene TRBV3-2) to TRBJ2-1; D perhaps matches TRBD1 (6 bases). Germline V gives CDR1 LGHDT, CDR2 YNNKEL (reference sequence). V gave up 5 bases and J gave up 4 bases, with 18 bases separating them. This CDR3 has 16 residues. The CDR3 DNA is TGTGCCAGCAGCACCACGGGTGGGCAGGGGTACAATGAGCAGTTCTTC. Translation: CASSTTGGQGYNEQFF.

This clone was detected once. The chain couples TRBV5-1 to TRBJ2-1, with TRBD2 matching 11 bases. The CDR3 has 15 amino acids. V dropped 4 bases and J dropped 6; count of bases not matched to a gene: 6. Germline CDR1 reads SGHRS; CDR2 reads YFSETQ. CDR3 in DNA: TGCGCCAGCAGCAAAACTAGCGGGAGCTCCAATGAGCAGTTCTTC. It is translated as CASSKTSGSSNEQFF.

The V and J genes are TRBV21-1 and TRBJ1-5; the DNA was not used to check the table's D call, TRBD1. TRBV21-1 corresponds to a pseudogene. This CDR3 has 19 residues. CDR3 nucleotides: TGTGCCAGCCTCAAGGGTGACCGGGACAGTCAAACAATCAATCAGCCCCAGCATTTT. Its translation: CASLKGDRDSQTINQPQHF.